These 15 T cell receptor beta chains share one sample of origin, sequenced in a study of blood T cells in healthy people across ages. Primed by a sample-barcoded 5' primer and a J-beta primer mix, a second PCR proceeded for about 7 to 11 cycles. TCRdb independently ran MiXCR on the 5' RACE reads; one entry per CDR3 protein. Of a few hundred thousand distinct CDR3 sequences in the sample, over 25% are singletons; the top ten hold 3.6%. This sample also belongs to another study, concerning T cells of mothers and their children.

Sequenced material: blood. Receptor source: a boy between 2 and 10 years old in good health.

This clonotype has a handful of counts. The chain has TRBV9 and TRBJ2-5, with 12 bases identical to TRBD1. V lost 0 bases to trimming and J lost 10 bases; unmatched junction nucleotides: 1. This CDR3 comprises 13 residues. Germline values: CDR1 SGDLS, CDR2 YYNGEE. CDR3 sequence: CASSVGDRGLQYF. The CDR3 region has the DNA TGTGCCAGCAGCGTAGGGGACAGGGGGCTCCAGTACTTC.

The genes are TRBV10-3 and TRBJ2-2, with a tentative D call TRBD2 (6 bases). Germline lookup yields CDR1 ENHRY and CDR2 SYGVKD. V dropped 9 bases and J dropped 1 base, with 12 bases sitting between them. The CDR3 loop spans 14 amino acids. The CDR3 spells CAIKGTQNTGELFF. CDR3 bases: TGTGCCATTAAAGGGACTCAGAACACCGGGGAGCTGTTTTTT.

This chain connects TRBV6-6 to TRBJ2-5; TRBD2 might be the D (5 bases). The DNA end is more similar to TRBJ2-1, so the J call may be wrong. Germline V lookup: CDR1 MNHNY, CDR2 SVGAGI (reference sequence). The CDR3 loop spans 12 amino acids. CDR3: CASSYLSGEQFF. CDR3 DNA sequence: TGTGCCAGCAGTTACTTGTCGGGGGAGCAGTTCTTC.

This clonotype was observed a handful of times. DNA of the CDR3: TGTGCCTGGAGTGTAGACAGGGGGTCTGAAAAACTGTTTTTT. It is translated as CAWSVDRGSEKLFF. This sequence joins TRBV30 and TRBJ1-4; 9 bases align to TRBD1. V shed 0 bases, J shed 7 bases, and the junction held 3 bases outside the gene matches. The CDR3 totals 14 residues. Germline-derived CDR1 and CDR2 are GTSNPN and SVGIG (reference sequence).

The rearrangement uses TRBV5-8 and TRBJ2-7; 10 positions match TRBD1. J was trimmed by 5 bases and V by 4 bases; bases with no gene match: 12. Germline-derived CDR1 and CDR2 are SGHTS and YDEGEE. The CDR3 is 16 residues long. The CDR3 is CASSPGQGPHLDEQYF. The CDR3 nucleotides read TGTGCCAGCAGCCCGGGACAGGGGCCCCACCTAGACGAGCAGTACTTC.

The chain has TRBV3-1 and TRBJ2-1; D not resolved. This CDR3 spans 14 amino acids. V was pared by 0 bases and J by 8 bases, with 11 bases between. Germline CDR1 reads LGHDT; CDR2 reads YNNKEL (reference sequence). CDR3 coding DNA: TGTGCCAGCAGCCAAGAAGATGAGGTGGATGAGCAGTTCTTC. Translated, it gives CASSQEDEVDEQFF.

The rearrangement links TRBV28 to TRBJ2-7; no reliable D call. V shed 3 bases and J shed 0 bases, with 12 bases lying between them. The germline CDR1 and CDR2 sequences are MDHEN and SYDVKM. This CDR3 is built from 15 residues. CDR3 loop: CASSFAQNLSYEQYF. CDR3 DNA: TGTGCCAGCAGTTTTGCACAGAATCTCTCCTACGAGCAGTACTTC.

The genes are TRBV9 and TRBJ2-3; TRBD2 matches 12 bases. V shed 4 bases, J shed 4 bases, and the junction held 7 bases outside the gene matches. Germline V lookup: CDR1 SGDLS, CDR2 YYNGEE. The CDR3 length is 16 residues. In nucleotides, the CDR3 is TGTGCCAGCAGCCCCACTAGCGGGGGGTGGGCAGATACGCAGTATTTT. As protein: CASSPTSGGWADTQYF. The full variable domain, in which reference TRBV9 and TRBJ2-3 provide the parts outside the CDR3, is DSGVTQTPKHLITATGQRVTLRCSPRSGDLSVYWYQQSLDQGLQFLIQYYNGEERAKGNILERFSAQQFPDLHSELNLSSLELGDSALYFCASSPTSGGWADTQYFGPGTRLTVL.

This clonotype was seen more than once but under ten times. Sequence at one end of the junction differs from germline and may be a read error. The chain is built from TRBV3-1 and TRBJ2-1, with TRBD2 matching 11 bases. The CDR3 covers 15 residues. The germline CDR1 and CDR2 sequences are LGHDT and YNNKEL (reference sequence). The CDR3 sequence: CAGSHLTSGAVEQFF. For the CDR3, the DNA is TGTGCCGGCAGCCACCTGACTAGCGGGGCGGTTGAGCAGTTCTTC.

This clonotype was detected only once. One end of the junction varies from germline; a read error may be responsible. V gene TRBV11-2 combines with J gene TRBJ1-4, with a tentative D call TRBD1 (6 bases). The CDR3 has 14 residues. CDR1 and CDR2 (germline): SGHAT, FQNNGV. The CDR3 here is CASSTRTANEKLVF. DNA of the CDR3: TGTGCCAGCAGCACAAGGACAGCTAACGAAAAACTGGTTTTT.

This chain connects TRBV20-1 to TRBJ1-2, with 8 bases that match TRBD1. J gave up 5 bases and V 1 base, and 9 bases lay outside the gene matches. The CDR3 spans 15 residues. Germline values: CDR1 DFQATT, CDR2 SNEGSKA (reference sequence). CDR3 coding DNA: TGCAGTGCTAGAGGGGGTGGACAGGGAAGGTATGGCTACACCTTC. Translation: CSARGGGQGRYGYTF.

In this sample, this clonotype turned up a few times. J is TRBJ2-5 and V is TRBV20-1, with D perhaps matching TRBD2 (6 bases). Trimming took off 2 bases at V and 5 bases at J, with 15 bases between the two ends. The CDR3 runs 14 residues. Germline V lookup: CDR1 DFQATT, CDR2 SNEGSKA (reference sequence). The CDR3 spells CSARRGLSRETQYF. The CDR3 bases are TGCAGTGCTAGACGGGGACTCTCCCGGGAGACCCAGTACTTC.

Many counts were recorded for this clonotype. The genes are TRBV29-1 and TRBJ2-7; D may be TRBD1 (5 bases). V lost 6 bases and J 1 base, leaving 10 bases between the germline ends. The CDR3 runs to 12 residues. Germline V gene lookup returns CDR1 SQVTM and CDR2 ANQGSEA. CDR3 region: CSVRTGSYEQYF. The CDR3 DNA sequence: TGCAGCGTGAGAACAGGTTCCTACGAGCAGTACTTC.

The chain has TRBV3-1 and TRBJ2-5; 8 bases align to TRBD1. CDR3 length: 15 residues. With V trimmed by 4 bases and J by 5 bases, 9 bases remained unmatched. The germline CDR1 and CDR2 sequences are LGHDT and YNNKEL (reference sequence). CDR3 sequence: CASSRAGGVMETQYF. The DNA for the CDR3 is TGTGCCAGCAGCCGGGCAGGGGGCGTAATGGAGACCCAGTACTTC.

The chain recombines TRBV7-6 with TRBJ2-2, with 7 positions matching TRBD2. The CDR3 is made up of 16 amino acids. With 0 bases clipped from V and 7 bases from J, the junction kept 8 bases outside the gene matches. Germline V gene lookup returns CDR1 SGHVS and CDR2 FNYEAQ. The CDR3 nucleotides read TGTGCCAGCAGCTTAGCAATATGGCTAGCGGACGGGGAGCTGTTTTTT. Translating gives CASSLAIWLADGELFF.